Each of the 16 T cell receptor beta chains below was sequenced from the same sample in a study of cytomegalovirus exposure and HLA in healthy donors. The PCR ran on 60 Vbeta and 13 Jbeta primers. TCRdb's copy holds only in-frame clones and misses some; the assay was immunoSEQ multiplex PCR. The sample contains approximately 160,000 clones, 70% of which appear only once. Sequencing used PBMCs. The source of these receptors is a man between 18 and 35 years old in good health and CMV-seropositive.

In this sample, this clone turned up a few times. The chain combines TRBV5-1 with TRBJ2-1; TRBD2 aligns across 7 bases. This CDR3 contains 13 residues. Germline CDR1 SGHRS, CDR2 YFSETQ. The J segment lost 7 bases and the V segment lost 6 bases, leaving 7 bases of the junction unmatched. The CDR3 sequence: CASKVGAGNEQFF. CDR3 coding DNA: TGCGCCAGCAAGGTGGGAGCGGGGAATGAGCAGTTCTTC.

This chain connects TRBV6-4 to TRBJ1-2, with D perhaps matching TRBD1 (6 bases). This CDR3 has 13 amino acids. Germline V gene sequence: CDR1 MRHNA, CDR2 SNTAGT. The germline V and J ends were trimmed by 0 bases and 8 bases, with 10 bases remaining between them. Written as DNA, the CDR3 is TGTGCCAGCAGTGACTCAGGGGGTTGGGGCTACACCTTC. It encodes CASSDSGGWGYTF.

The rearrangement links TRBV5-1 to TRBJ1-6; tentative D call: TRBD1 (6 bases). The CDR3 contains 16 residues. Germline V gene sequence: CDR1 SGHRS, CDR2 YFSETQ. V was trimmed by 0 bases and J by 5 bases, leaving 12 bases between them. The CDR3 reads CASSLAGAEHNSPLHF. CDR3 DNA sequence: TGCGCCAGCAGCTTGGCAGGGGCAGAACATAATTCACCCCTCCACTTT.

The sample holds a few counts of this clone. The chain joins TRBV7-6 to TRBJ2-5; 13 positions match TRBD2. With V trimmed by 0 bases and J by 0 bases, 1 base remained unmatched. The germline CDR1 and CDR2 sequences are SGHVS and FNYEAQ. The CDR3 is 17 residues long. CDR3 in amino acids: CASSLATSGGYQETQYF. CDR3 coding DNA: TGTGCCAGCAGCTTAGCGACTAGCGGGGGGTACCAAGAGACCCAGTACTTC.

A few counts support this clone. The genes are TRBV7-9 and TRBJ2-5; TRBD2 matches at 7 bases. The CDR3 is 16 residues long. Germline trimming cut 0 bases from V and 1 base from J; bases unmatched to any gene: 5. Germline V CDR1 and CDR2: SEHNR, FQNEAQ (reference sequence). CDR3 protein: CASSLAMGGSQETQYF. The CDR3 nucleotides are TGTGCCAGCAGCTTAGCGATGGGAGGGTCCCAAGAGACCCAGTACTTC.

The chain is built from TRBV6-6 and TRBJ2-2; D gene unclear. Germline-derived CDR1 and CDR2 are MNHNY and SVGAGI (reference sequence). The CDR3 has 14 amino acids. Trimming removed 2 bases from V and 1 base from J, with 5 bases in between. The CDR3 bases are TGTGCCAGCAGTTACACAGAGAACACCGGGGAGCTGTTTTTT. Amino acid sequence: CASSYTENTGELFF.

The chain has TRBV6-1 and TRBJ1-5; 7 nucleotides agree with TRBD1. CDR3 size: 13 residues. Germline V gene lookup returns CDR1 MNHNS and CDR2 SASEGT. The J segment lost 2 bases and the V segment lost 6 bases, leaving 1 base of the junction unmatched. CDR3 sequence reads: CASRQGGNQPQHF. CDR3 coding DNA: TGTGCCAGCAGGCAGGGGGGCAATCAGCCCCAGCATTTT.

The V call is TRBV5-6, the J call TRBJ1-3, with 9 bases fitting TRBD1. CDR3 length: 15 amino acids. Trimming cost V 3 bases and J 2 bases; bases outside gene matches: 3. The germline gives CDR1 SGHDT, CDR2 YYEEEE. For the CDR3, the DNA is TGTGCCAGCAGCTGGTGGGACAGGGCTGGAAACACCATATATTTT. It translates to CASSWWDRAGNTIYF.

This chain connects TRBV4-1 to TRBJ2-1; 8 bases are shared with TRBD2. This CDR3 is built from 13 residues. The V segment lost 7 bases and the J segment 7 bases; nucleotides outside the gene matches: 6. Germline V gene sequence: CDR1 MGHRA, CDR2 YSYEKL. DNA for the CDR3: TGCGCCAGCACCACTTTAGCGGGAAATGAGCAGTTCTTC. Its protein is CASTTLAGNEQFF.

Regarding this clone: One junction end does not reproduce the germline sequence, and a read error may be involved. In nucleotides, the CDR3 is TGTGCCAGTAGTCTAAACCGACAGCCCCCCGCTAATTTC. Protein sequence: CASSLNRQPPANF. This rearrangement joins TRBV19 to TRBJ1-2, with D perhaps TRBD1 (5 bases). The CDR3 has 13 residues. Germline V gene lookup returns CDR1 LNHDA and CDR2 SQIVND (reference sequence).

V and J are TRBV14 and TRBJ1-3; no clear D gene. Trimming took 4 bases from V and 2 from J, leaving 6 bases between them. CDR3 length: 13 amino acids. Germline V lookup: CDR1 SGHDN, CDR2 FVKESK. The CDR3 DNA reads TGTGCCAGCAGCCTACTCGCTGGAAACACCATATATTTT. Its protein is CASSLLAGNTIYF.

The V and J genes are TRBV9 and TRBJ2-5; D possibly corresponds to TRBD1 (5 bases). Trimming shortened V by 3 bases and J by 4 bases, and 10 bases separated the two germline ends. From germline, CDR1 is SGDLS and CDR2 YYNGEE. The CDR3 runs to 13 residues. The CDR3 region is CASSAQGRETQYF. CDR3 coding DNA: TGTGCCAGCAGCGCCCAGGGTAGAGAGACCCAGTACTTC. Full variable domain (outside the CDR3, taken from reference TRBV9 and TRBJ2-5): DSGVTQTPKHLITATGQRVTLRCSPRSGDLSVYWYQQSLDQGLQFLIQYYNGEERAKGNILERFSAQQFPDLHSELNLSSLELGDSALYFCASSAQGRETQYFGPGTRLLVL.

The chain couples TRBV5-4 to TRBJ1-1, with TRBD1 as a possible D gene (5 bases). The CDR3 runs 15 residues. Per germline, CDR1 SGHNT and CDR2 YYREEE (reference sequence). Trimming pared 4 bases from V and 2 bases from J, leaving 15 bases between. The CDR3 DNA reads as TGTGCCAGCAGCCGTTCGGGACTCCACAACACTGAAGCTTTCTTT. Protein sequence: CASSRSGLHNTEAFF.

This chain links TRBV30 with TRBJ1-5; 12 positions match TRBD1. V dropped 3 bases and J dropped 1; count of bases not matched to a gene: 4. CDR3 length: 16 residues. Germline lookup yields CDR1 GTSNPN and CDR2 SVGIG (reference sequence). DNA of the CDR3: TGTGCCTGGAGGGGACAGGGGGCCTGGAGCAATCAGCCCCAGCATTTT. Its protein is CAWRGQGAWSNQPQHF.

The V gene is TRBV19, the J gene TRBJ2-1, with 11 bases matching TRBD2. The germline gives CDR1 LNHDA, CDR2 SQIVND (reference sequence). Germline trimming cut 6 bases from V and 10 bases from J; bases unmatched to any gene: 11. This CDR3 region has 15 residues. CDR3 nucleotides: TGTGCCAGTAGCGTAACTAGCGGGAGTCCAAACGAGCAGTTCTTC. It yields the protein CASSVTSGSPNEQFF.

The CDR3 spells CASSLGTGGTDTQYF. The DNA for the CDR3 is TGCGCCAGCAGCTTGGGAACGGGGGGCACAGATACGCAGTATTTT. This chain joins TRBV5-1 and TRBJ2-3, with a possible D match to TRBD2 (6 bases). There are 15 residues in the CDR3. Per the germline V gene, CDR1 is SGHRS and CDR2 is YFSETQ. Trimming cost V 0 bases and J 1 base, with 9 bases left between them. The full variable domain, completed using reference TRBV5-1 and TRBJ2-3, is KAGVTQTPRYLIKTRGQQVTLSCSPISGHRSVSWYQQTPGQGLQFLFEYFSETQRNKGNFPGRFSGRQFSNSRSEMNVSTLELGDSALYLCASSLGTGGTDTQYFGPGTRLTVL.